This T cell receptor beta chain was found in a study of T cells in Graves' hyperthyroidism and ophthalmopathy. Study as a whole: Pretreatment peripheral blood was obtained at initial diagnosis. General observations from the study: Before onset, by a median of 6.5 months, the model predicted ophthalmopathy.

Germline-derived CDR1 and CDR2 are SNHLY and FYNNEI. V was pared by 6 bases and J by 9 bases, with 12 bases between. CDR3 length: 13 residues. Amplification targeted TCR beta CDR3 regions from RNA transcripts. A set of HTBI primers served as the primers for a first-round RT-PCR of the TCR CDR3. TCRdb called the multiplex PCR reads again in MiXCR, with one record for every CDR3 protein. Of hundreds of thousands of distinct CDR3 sequences detected, around 13% appear once; the ten largest clones hold 10%. Thyroid ultrasound and orbital computed tomography, with clinical symptoms and serum thyroxine and TRAb, informed diagnoses. The table lists this clonotype with many counts. The antigen is undetermined.

This receptor was obtained from a woman between 18 and 29 years old with Graves' hyperthyroidism. The rearrangement joins TRBV2 to TRBJ1-6; D is ambiguous. Material: blood. CDR3 nucleotides: TGTGCCAGCAGCTTCGTCGCGGGTTCACCCCTCCACTTT. Encoded protein: CASSFVAGSPLHF.